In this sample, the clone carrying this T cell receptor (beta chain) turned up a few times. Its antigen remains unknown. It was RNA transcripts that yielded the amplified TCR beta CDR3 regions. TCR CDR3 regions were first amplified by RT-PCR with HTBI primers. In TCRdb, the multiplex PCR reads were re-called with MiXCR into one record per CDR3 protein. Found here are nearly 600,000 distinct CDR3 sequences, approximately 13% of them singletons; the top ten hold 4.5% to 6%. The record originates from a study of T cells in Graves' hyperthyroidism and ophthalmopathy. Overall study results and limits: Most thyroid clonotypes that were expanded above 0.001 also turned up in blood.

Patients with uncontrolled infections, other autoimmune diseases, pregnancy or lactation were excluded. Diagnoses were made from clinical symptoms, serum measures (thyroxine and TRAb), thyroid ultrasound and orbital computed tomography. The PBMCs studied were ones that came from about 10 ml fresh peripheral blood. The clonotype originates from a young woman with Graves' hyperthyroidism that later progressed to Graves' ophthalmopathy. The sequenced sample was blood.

The CDR3 is CASSYTARSEQYF. DNA of the CDR3: TGTGCCAGCAGTTACACCGCGAGGAGCGAGCAGTACTTC. This chain joins TRBV6-5 and TRBJ2-7; D remains unclear. The germline CDR1 and CDR2 sequences are MNHEY and SVGAGI. CDR3 size: 13 residues. The germline V and J ends were trimmed by 2 bases and 6 bases, with 11 bases remaining between them.